A selection of T cell receptor beta chains follows, all from one sample in a study of vaccination effects on CD4 cells after COVID-19. Profiling relied on immunoSEQ multiplex PCR, and the TCRdb table lists in-frame clones only, not all of them. Of 70,000 or so clones listed, roughly four fifths are singletons. Their target antigens are unknown. Sample: CD4+ T cells from PBMCs cultured without peptide, taken before COVID-19 vaccination. The receptors come from a human donor who received a COVID-19 vaccine. The CDR3 runs from the conserved cysteine through the conserved F or W. Each record gives: CDR3 DNA, CDR3 protein, clone size, V gene, J gene, D gene. A D gene is named only where the DNA matches it firmly. The size of a clone is reported for some rows only, either as once, few or many, or as a class for expanded clones.

cdr3_nt: TGTGCCAGCAGAACCGGGACTCACTATGGCTACACCTTC; cdr3_aa: CASRTGTHYGYTF; clone_size: NA; v_call: TRBV6-1; j_call: TRBJ1-2; d_call: NA
cdr3_nt: TGTGCCTGGAGTGCAGGGGGACCGACTAATGAAAAACTGTTTTTT; cdr3_aa: CAWSAGGPTNEKLFF; clone_size: once; v_call: TRBV30; j_call: TRBJ1-4; d_call: TRBD1
cdr3_nt: TGTGCCAGCCTGATTACGGGACTGGAGGAGACCCAGTACTTC; cdr3_aa: CASLITGLEETQYF; clone_size: NA; v_call: TRBV6-5; j_call: TRBJ2-5; d_call: NA
cdr3_nt: TGCGCCAGCAGCCAAGGTTGGACAGTGAACACTGAAGCTTTCTTT; cdr3_aa: CASSQGWTVNTEAFF; clone_size: NA; v_call: TRBV4-3; j_call: TRBJ1-1; d_call: NA
cdr3_nt: TGTGCCACCAGTGACCCAATGGCGGGGCGCCGGGAGACCCAGTACTTC; cdr3_aa: CATSDPMAGRRETQYF; clone_size: NA; v_call: TRBV24-1; j_call: TRBJ2-5; d_call: NA
cdr3_nt: TGTGCCAGCAGCTTGGCCGGACTAGCCCACAATGAGCAGTTCTTC; cdr3_aa: CASSLAGLAHNEQFF; clone_size: NA; v_call: TRBV5-4; j_call: TRBJ2-1; d_call: TRBD2
cdr3_nt: TGTGCCAGCTCACTTCCCGGGGGTACCGGGGAGCTGTTTTTT; cdr3_aa: CASSLPGGTGELFF; clone_size: few; v_call: TRBV18; j_call: TRBJ2-2; d_call: NA
cdr3_nt: TGTGCCAGCAGCCGACAGGGGCAGCAAGAGACCCAGTACTTC; cdr3_aa: CASSRQGQQETQYF; clone_size: NA; v_call: TRBV5-8; j_call: TRBJ2-5; d_call: TRBD1
cdr3_nt: TGTGCCGGACGGGACAGCTTAAGCAATCAGCCCCAGCATTTT; cdr3_aa: CAGRDSLSNQPQHF; clone_size: few; v_call: TRBV6-6; j_call: TRBJ1-5; d_call: TRBD1
cdr3_nt: TGTGCCACCAGTGAACCTAGACTAGCGGGGGGGGGAGATACGCAGTATTTT; cdr3_aa: CATSEPRLAGGGDTQYF; clone_size: NA; v_call: TRBV24-1; j_call: TRBJ2-3; d_call: TRBD2
cdr3_nt: TGTGCCACCGTGGGACACTCAATCACAGATACGCAGTATTTT; cdr3_aa: CATVGHSITDTQYF; clone_size: NA; v_call: TRBV6-5; j_call: TRBJ2-3; d_call: NA
cdr3_nt: TGTGCCACCAGTGATACCCGGGACAGGGGCGAAAAACTGTTTTTT; cdr3_aa: CATSDTRDRGEKLFF; clone_size: NA; v_call: TRBV24-1; j_call: TRBJ1-4; d_call: TRBD1
cdr3_nt: TGCGCCAGCAGTGGTTGGGACAGGGGCGGCTATGGCTACACCTTC; cdr3_aa: CASSGWDRGGYGYTF; clone_size: NA; v_call: TRBV10-2; j_call: TRBJ1-2; d_call: TRBD1
cdr3_nt: TGCGCCAGCAGCCACTCGGGACAGGGGTTGGAAGAGACCCAGTACTTC; cdr3_aa: CASSHSGQGLEETQYF; clone_size: NA; v_call: TRBV5-1; j_call: TRBJ2-5; d_call: TRBD1
cdr3_nt: TGTGCCAGTAGTAACCGGGACAGGCCACCCTATAGCAATCAGCCCCAGCATTTT; cdr3_aa: CASSNRDRPPYSNQPQHF; clone_size: NA; v_call: TRBV19; j_call: TRBJ1-5; d_call: TRBD1
cdr3_nt: TGTGCCAGCAGTTACTTTCCGAACACTGAAGCTTTCTTT; cdr3_aa: CASSYFPNTEAFF; clone_size: once; v_call: TRBV6-5; j_call: TRBJ1-1; d_call: NA
cdr3_nt: TGCGCCAGCAGCCTCGGGACGGCCGGGGAGCTGTTTTTT; cdr3_aa: CASSLGTAGELFF; clone_size: NA; v_call: TRBV5-1; j_call: TRBJ2-2; d_call: NA
cdr3_nt: TGCGCCAGCAGCCTCGGTCTCCGAGACTATGGCTACACCTTC; cdr3_aa: CASSLGLRDYGYTF; clone_size: NA; v_call: TRBV5-1; j_call: TRBJ1-2; d_call: NA
cdr3_nt: TGTGCCAGCAGCCCCGGTGGGTCCGTTGACACAGATACGCAGTATTTT; cdr3_aa: CASSPGGSVDTDTQYF; clone_size: NA; v_call: TRBV7-9; j_call: TRBJ2-3; d_call: NA
cdr3_nt: TGTGCCAGCAGTGAAGGGGAGGAGTACAGGGGACCCGGGGAGCTGTTTTTT; cdr3_aa: CASSEGEEYRGPGELFF; clone_size: once; v_call: TRBV6-4; j_call: TRBJ2-2; d_call: NA
cdr3_nt: TGTGCCAGCAGCCAAGAATATGGAGGCTATGGCTACACCTTC; cdr3_aa: CASSQEYGGYGYTF; clone_size: NA; v_call: TRBV3-1/TRBV3-2; j_call: TRBJ1-2; d_call: NA
cdr3_nt: TGTGCCAGCCAAAGGGAGGGGTACGGTCAGCCCCAGCATTTT; cdr3_aa: CASQREGYGQPQHF; clone_size: NA; v_call: TRBV2; j_call: TRBJ1-5; d_call: NA
cdr3_nt: TGTGCCAGCTTCAACCTCGACCCCGGCACAGATACGCAGTATTTT; cdr3_aa: CASFNLDPGTDTQYF; clone_size: NA; v_call: TRBV5-4; j_call: TRBJ2-3; d_call: NA
cdr3_nt: TGTGCCAGCAGATACGATACTTTAACCACTGAAGCTTTCTTT; cdr3_aa: CASRYDTLTTEAFF; clone_size: NA; v_call: TRBV6-1; j_call: TRBJ1-1; d_call: NA
cdr3_nt: TGTGCCAGCAGCCCGGGACAGACTATACAAGAGACCCAGTACTTC; cdr3_aa: CASSPGQTIQETQYF; clone_size: NA; v_call: TRBV7-9; j_call: TRBJ2-5; d_call: TRBD1
cdr3_nt: TGTGCCAGCAGCCTGGGAGGACAGGGGATCCCAGATACGCAGTATTTT; cdr3_aa: CASSLGGQGIPDTQYF; clone_size: NA; v_call: TRBV6-2/TRBV6-3; j_call: TRBJ2-3; d_call: TRBD1
cdr3_nt: TGTGCCAGCTCCGAGTTAGCCAAAAACATTCAGTACTTC; cdr3_aa: CASSELAKNIQYF; clone_size: NA; v_call: TRBV28; j_call: TRBJ2-4; d_call: NA
cdr3_nt: TGCGCCAGCAGCTTGGTAGTCGGGAACACTGAAGCTTTCTTT; cdr3_aa: CASSLVVGNTEAFF; clone_size: once; v_call: TRBV5-1; j_call: TRBJ1-1; d_call: NA
cdr3_nt: TGTGCCAGCAGGTCATCCGGGACAGGGCGCACTGAAGCTTTCTTT; cdr3_aa: CASRSSGTGRTEAFF; clone_size: NA; v_call: TRBV28; j_call: TRBJ1-1; d_call: TRBD1
cdr3_nt: TGTGCCAGCAGCTTGGGTTCTGGCAGATCCAACTATGGCTACACCTTC; cdr3_aa: CASSLGSGRSNYGYTF; clone_size: NA; v_call: TRBV5-8; j_call: TRBJ1-2; d_call: NA
cdr3_nt: TGTGCCAGCAGCTTTTCGGCCACTAATGAAAAACTGTTTTTT; cdr3_aa: CASSFSATNEKLFF; clone_size: NA; v_call: TRBV7-9; j_call: TRBJ1-4; d_call: NA
cdr3_nt: TGTGCCAGCTCACCAGGCTCTGGAAACACCATATATTTT; cdr3_aa: CASSPGSGNTIYF; clone_size: few; v_call: TRBV18; j_call: TRBJ1-3; d_call: NA
cdr3_nt: TGTGCCAGCCGAGGACTAGCGGGGGGACCGATAGCCAAAAACATTCAGTACTTC; cdr3_aa: CASRGLAGGPIAKNIQYF; clone_size: once; v_call: TRBV2; j_call: TRBJ2-4; d_call: TRBD2
cdr3_nt: TGTGCCAGCTCACCTAGTCGAGGTGAGCAGTTCTTC; cdr3_aa: CASSPSRGEQFF; clone_size: medium-sized; v_call: TRBV18; j_call: TRBJ2-1; d_call: NA
cdr3_nt: TGCGCCAGCAGCGGACCGGGACTAGCGGGGAGCTCCTACAATGAGCAGTTCTTC; cdr3_aa: CASSGPGLAGSSYNEQFF; clone_size: once; v_call: TRBV5-1; j_call: TRBJ2-1; d_call: TRBD2
cdr3_nt: TGTGCCAGCAGTGGAGCAGGCCACCCCGAAGCTTTCTTT; cdr3_aa: CASSGAGHPEAFF; clone_size: NA; v_call: TRBV6-1; j_call: TRBJ1-1; d_call: NA
cdr3_nt: TGTGCCAGTAGTATGCGGGACATTAGCACCGGGGAGCTGTTTTTT; cdr3_aa: CASSMRDISTGELFF; clone_size: few; v_call: TRBV19; j_call: TRBJ2-2; d_call: NA
cdr3_nt: TGTGCCAGTATGCGGGACAGTGATGGCTACACCTTC; cdr3_aa: CASMRDSDGYTF; clone_size: NA; v_call: TRBV19; j_call: TRBJ1-2; d_call: TRBD1
cdr3_nt: TGTGCCAGCAGTCCCATCGGTCGTCGGCAGCCCCAGCATTTT; cdr3_aa: CASSPIGRRQPQHF; clone_size: once; v_call: TRBV6-6; j_call: TRBJ1-5; d_call: NA
cdr3_nt: TGTGCCAGCACCAGGGCAGGGGCAGCTTTCTTT; cdr3_aa: CASTRAGAAFF; clone_size: NA; v_call: TRBV2; j_call: TRBJ1-1; d_call: NA
cdr3_nt: TGTGCCAGCAAGGAGACGGGACAGCCAAACACCGGGGAGCTGTTTTTT; cdr3_aa: CASKETGQPNTGELFF; clone_size: NA; v_call: TRBV5-6; j_call: TRBJ2-2; d_call: TRBD1
cdr3_nt: TGTGCCAGCAGCCCACGGGGGGGCCCAGATACGCAGTATTTT; cdr3_aa: CASSPRGGPDTQYF; clone_size: NA; v_call: TRBV3-1/TRBV3-2; j_call: TRBJ2-3; d_call: TRBD2
cdr3_nt: TGTGCCAGCAGCTTACAGGACAGGGGGCGAACTAATGAAAAACTGTTTTTT; cdr3_aa: CASSLQDRGRTNEKLFF; clone_size: few; v_call: TRBV7-2; j_call: TRBJ1-4; d_call: TRBD1
cdr3_nt: TGCGCCAGCAGCCCCCTCCCCGACGGTCATGGCTACACCTTC; cdr3_aa: CASSPLPDGHGYTF; clone_size: NA; v_call: TRBV5-1; j_call: TRBJ1-2; d_call: NA
cdr3_nt: TGTGCCTGGAATCGACTAGGTACTGGCTACACCTTC; cdr3_aa: CAWNRLGTGYTF; clone_size: few; v_call: TRBV30; j_call: TRBJ1-2; d_call: NA
cdr3_nt: TGTGCCAGCAGGACCGACAGTGGGGATTCACCCCTCCACTTT; cdr3_aa: CASRTDSGDSPLHF; clone_size: NA; v_call: TRBV6-4; j_call: TRBJ1-6; d_call: NA
cdr3_nt: TGTGCCAGCAGAACCCTACCCGGGACAGGGGGCGTCTATGGCTACACCTTC; cdr3_aa: CASRTLPGTGGVYGYTF; clone_size: NA; v_call: TRBV28; j_call: TRBJ1-2; d_call: TRBD1
cdr3_nt: TGTGCTAGTGGCCTTTCCGGGACAGGGATATATGCTTTCTTT; cdr3_aa: CASGLSGTGIYAFF; clone_size: NA; v_call: TRBV12-5; j_call: TRBJ1-1; d_call: TRBD1
cdr3_nt: TGTGCCACCCACGGGCGGACAGTCAGAGATACGCAGTATTTT; cdr3_aa: CATHGRTVRDTQYF; clone_size: NA; v_call: TRBV28; j_call: TRBJ2-3; d_call: NA
cdr3_nt: TGTGCCTGGAGTCCGGGCCCTCCAACGAATGGCTACACCTTC; cdr3_aa: CAWSPGPPTNGYTF; clone_size: NA; v_call: TRBV30; j_call: TRBJ1-2; d_call: NA
cdr3_nt: TGTGCCAGCAGCTTAGAGGGGTATAATTCACCCCTCCACTTT; cdr3_aa: CASSLEGYNSPLHF; clone_size: NA; v_call: TRBV7-9; j_call: TRBJ1-6; d_call: NA
cdr3_nt: TGTGCCAGCAGTGTAGGCAGGGAGGATTCACCCCTCCACTTT; cdr3_aa: CASSVGREDSPLHF; clone_size: few; v_call: TRBV2; j_call: TRBJ1-6; d_call: NA
cdr3_nt: TGTGCCACCAGCAGAGTCCCTAGTGAAAAACTGTTTTTT; cdr3_aa: CATSRVPSEKLFF; clone_size: NA; v_call: TRBV15; j_call: TRBJ1-4; d_call: NA